This TCR beta chain derives from a study of regulatory T cells in long-lasting Graves disease. The trim removed 0 bases at V and 10 bases at J, leaving 6 bases unmatched. CDR1 and CDR2 from the germline V gene are SGHAT and FQNNGV. The length of the CDR3 is 17 residues. Investigators prepared the TCR beta libraries by applying iRepertoire HTBI primers and Arm-PCR of CDR3 regions. TCRdb re-called the multiplex PCR reads with MiXCR, one entry per CDR3 protein. The table has about half a million distinct CDR3 sequences, more than 10% seen once; the top ten hold 7.5% to 9%. Time point described: newly diagnosed GD, antithyroid drugs for less than 3 months. PBMC-extracted RNA yielded the TCR library. The sample holds a few counts of this clonotype. These sequences were also reported in another study, on T cells in Graves' hyperthyroidism and ophthalmopathy.

J is TRBJ2-1 and V is TRBV11-2; TRBD2 matches 16 bases. The sequenced sample was peripheral blood mononuclear cells (PBMCs), obtained at new diagnosis, from a patient treated with antithyroid drugs. This TCR was recovered from a woman in her 30s with Graves disease. Here the CDR3 reads CASSLDSLGLAGGEQFF. CDR3 nucleotides: TGTGCCAGCAGCTTAGACTCCCTGGGACTAGCGGGAGGGGAGCAGTTCTTC.